This T cell receptor beta chain was found in a study of CD8+ T cells in alopecia areata. Alopecia areata patients provided lesional scalp punch biopsies and peripheral blood. cDNA serving as the sequencing template came from extracted, reverse transcribed RNA. TCRdb keeps only in-frame clones here, not all; method: immunoSEQ multiplex PCR. The sample contains some 120,000 clones, roughly 50% of which appear only once. The junction had 4 bases not matched to a gene; V was cut back by 4 bases and J by 8 bases. The germline V gene has CDR1 SGHAT and CDR2 FQNNGV. This CDR3 has 13 amino acids. Study-wide results and caveats: Alopecia totalis/universalis scalp especially showed more expanded CD8+ clones than normal scalp. Possibly because of HLA-related factors, TCR sharing was less clear across patients than in mice. Normal skin contains resident alphabeta T cells, and these are also sequenced in scalp samples.

On this clone itself: The antigen is undetermined.

Source material: NKG2D-low CD8+ T cells sorted from blood. The TCR sequence derives from a human donor with alopecia areata. The rearrangement links TRBV11-2 to TRBJ2-4, with TRBD1 matching over 8 bases. For the CDR3, the DNA is TGTGCCAGCAGCTATGGACAGGGTGACATTCAGTACTTC. This gives the protein CASSYGQGDIQYF.